This TCR beta chain emerged from a study of blood T cell repertoires in COVID-19. Turning to the study itself: COVID-19 samples collected from the United States, Italy and Spain covered acute and convalescent phases. Sources were T cells, B-cell-depleted T cells, or PBMCs; the material itself was cDNA or gDNA.

Original processing methods: Estimation of nucleated cell counts was performed using reference gene primer amplification. Produced via immunoSEQ multiplex PCR; TCRdb's table is partial and in-frame only. D and trimming were read from the DNA, whereas the V and J calls and clone size are those reported in that table. The sample has approximately 79,000 clones; about 89% are singletons. The CDR3 is made up of 16 amino acids. CDR1 is SGHRS and CDR2 is YFSETQ in the germline V gene. With 0 bases removed from V and 3 bases from J, the gap between germline ends came to 15 bases. Source material: peripheral blood. The sequence was collected from a man between 60 and 75 years old with acute or convalescent COVID-19. The V call is TRBV5-1, the J call TRBJ1-1; TRBD1 is a possible D gene (5 bases). CDR3 sequence: CASSLGAGIIDTEAFF. The CDR3 coding sequence is TGCGCCAGCAGCTTGGGGGCAGGGATTATCGACACTGAAGCTTTCTTT.